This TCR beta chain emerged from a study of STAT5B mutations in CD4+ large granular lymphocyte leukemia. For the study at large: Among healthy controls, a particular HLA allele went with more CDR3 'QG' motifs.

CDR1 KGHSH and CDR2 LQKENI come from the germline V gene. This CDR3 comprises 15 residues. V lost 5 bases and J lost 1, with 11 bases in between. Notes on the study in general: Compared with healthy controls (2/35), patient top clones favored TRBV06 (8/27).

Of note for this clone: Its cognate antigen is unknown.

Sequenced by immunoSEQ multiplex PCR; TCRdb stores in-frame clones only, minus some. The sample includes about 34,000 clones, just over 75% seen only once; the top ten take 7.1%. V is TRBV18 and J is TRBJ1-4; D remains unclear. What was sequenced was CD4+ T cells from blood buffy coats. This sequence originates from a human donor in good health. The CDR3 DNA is TGTGCCAGCTCAACGAGCATAATAACTAATGAAAAACTGTTTTTT. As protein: CASSTSIITNEKLFF.